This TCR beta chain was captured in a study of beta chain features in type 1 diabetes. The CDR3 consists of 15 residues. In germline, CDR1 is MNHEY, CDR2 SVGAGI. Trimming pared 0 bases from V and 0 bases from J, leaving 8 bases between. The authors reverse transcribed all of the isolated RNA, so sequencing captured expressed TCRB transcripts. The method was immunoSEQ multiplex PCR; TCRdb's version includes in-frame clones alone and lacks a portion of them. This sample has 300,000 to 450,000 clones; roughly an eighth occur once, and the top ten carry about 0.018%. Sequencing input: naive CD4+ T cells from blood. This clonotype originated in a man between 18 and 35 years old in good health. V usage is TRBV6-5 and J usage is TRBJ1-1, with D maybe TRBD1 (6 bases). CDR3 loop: CASSYSGHMNTEAFF. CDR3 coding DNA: TGTGCCAGCAGTTACTCGGGACACATGAACACTGAAGCTTTCTTT.